The 31 T cell receptor beta chains below come from one sample, sequenced in a study of cytotoxic CD8 clonotypes in ibrutinib-treated CLL. Sequencing was performed with immunoSEQ multiplex PCR; in TCRdb, only in-frame clones are kept and a portion is missing. The repertoire holds roughly 63,000 clones, with around 52% as singletons. Sequencing used PBMCs, obtained after 12 months of ibrutinib treatment. The receptors stem from a human donor with chronic lymphocytic leukemia.

This clone was seen only a few times. CDR3 nucleotide sequence: TGTGCCAGCAGCCATAGGGGGAGATTCACAGATACGCAGTATTTT. The encoded protein is CASSHRGRFTDTQYF. The chain has TRBV6-6 and TRBJ2-3; D is perhaps TRBD1 (6 bases). The CDR3 totals 15 residues. Deletions cut 6 bases from V and 2 bases from J, with 15 bases between. Germline CDR1 and CDR2: MNHNY and SVGAGI (reference sequence).

This clone was picked up one time. The chain links TRBV6-1 to TRBJ2-2, with 9 bases that match TRBD2. The V gene end was trimmed by 4 bases and the J gene end by 0 bases; junction bases not matched to a gene: 12. The CDR3 is made up of 19 amino acids. From germline, CDR1 is MNHNS and CDR2 SASEGT. The DNA for the CDR3 is TGTGCCAGCAGTGCCTCCCCTTTAGCGGGGGCTCCGAACACCGGGGAGCTGTTTTTT. It yields the protein CASSASPLAGAPNTGELFF.

This clone has just a few counts. This rearrangement joins TRBV5-1 to TRBJ2-1; D uncertain. Germline-derived CDR1 and CDR2 are SGHRS and YFSETQ. The germline V and J ends were trimmed by 5 bases and 7 bases, with 16 bases remaining between them. This CDR3 is 14 amino acids long. The CDR3 loop is CASRMASSTNEQFF. As DNA, the CDR3 is TGCGCCAGCAGAATGGCTAGTTCGACGAATGAGCAGTTCTTC.

This clone occurred many times. This same CDR3 is encoded by further DNA sequences in the sample. The chain employs TRBV5-6 and TRBJ1-4; D is uncertain. The CDR3 consists of 13 residues. Germline CDR1 reads SGHDT; CDR2 reads YYEEEE. The V end was cut by 0 bases, the J end by 5 bases, with 5 bases between. The chain's CDR3 is CASSLAGNEKLFF. CDR3 in DNA: TGTGCCAGCAGCTTGGCCGGGAATGAAAAACTGTTTTTT.

The V call is TRBV27, the J call TRBJ2-2; 7 bases line up with TRBD1. This CDR3 has 14 residues. The germline CDR1 and CDR2 sequences are MNHEY and SMNVEV (reference sequence). V trimming: 7 bases; J trimming: 3 bases; junction bases outside the gene matches: 5. Here the CDR3 reads CASTPGQYTGELFF. The CDR3, as DNA: TGTGCCAGCACCCCGGGACAGTACACCGGGGAGCTGTTTTTT.

V and J are TRBV7-2 and TRBJ2-7; 10 bases fit TRBD2. Per the germline V gene, CDR1 is SGHTA and CDR2 is FQGNSA. The CDR3 contains 15 residues. V was clipped by 4 bases and J by 9 bases; unmatched bases: 12. The CDR3 reads CASSSTLAGGGGQYF. The CDR3 DNA reads TGTGCCAGCAGCTCTACTTTAGCGGGAGGAGGGGGGCAGTACTTC.

This clone was counted between two and nine times. The chain recombines TRBV5-4 with TRBJ2-3; the match to TRBD1 covers 10 bases. V lost 0 bases and J lost 7; bases outside the gene matches: 5. CDR3 length: 15 residues. CDR1 and CDR2 from the germline V gene are SGHNT and YYREEE (reference sequence). The CDR3 DNA is TGTGCCAGCAGCTTGGCCGGACAGGGGGTGCATACGCAGTATTTT. Protein sequence: CASSLAGQGVHTQYF.

This clone has a handful of counts. J is TRBJ2-7 and V is TRBV30, with 7 bases identical to TRBD2. The CDR3 sequence is 15 residues long. The V gene's germline CDR1 is GTSNPN and CDR2 SVGIG (reference sequence). Trimming took 0 bases from V and 0 from J; bases not matched to a gene: 5. CDR3 loop: CAWSVGLADSYEQYF. In DNA, the CDR3 is TGTGCCTGGAGTGTCGGGCTAGCGGACTCCTACGAGCAGTACTTC.

In this sample, this clone turned up a few times. The chain joins TRBV5-6 to TRBJ2-7; D gene uncertain. Looked up from germline, CDR1 is SGHDT and CDR2 is YYEEEE. This CDR3 is 14 amino acids long. V shed 4 bases and J shed 0 bases, with 11 bases lying between them. The CDR3 region is CASSPWTDSYEQYF. The CDR3, as DNA: TGTGCCAGCAGCCCGTGGACGGACTCCTACGAGCAGTACTTC.

This clone was observed once. The chain recombines TRBV7-6 with TRBJ2-3, with D unresolved. Looked up from germline, CDR1 is SGHVS and CDR2 is FNYEAQ. The V end was cut by 5 bases, the J end by 10 bases, with 16 bases between. The CDR3 has 13 residues. CDR3 protein: CASSPAVGYAQYF. The DNA for the CDR3 is TGTGCCAGCAGCCCCGCGGTTGGGTATGCGCAGTATTTT.

The table lists this clone with a few counts. The chain has TRBV11-2 and TRBJ1-2, with D possibly TRBD1 on 5 matching bases. Trimming removed 1 base at V and 13 bases at J, with 19 bases between. Germline CDR1 reads SGHAT; CDR2 reads FQNNGV. The CDR3 is 14 residues long. The CDR3 nucleotides read TGTGCCAGCAGCTTAGTAGGACCCAGGGTAGCTTTCACCTTC. This codes for CASSLVGPRVAFTF.

This clone is a singleton in its sample. The CDR3 here is CAITGEGSSYNSPLHF. In DNA form, the CDR3 reads TGTGCCATTACAGGGGAAGGGAGCTCCTATAATTCACCCCTCCACTTT. The V gene is TRBV28, the J gene TRBJ1-6, with TRBD1 matching over 7 bases. The J segment lost 0 bases and the V segment lost 10 bases, leaving 9 bases of the junction unmatched. Germline CDR1 and CDR2: MDHEN and SYDVKM. The CDR3 runs 16 residues.

This clone appeared a single time. DNA for the CDR3: TGCAGTGCTAGTGGAGAGACCCAGTACTTC. It specifies CSASGETQYF. The rearrangement links TRBV20-1 to TRBJ2-5; D is uncertain. The CDR3 is made up of 10 amino acids. Germline loops: CDR1 DFQATT, CDR2 SNEGSKA (reference sequence). With 3 bases removed from V and 4 bases from J, the gap between germline ends came to 3 bases.

The table lists this clone with a few counts. This sequence joins TRBV29-1 and TRBJ1-1; D unresolved. The CDR3 consists of 10 residues. V lost 4 bases and J lost 9, with 9 bases in between. Germline assignment: CDR1 SQVTM and CDR2 ANQGSEA. The DNA of the CDR3 is TGCAGCGTTGGGGAGGTGAAAGCTTTCTTT. As protein: CSVGEVKAFF.

This chain links TRBV10-1 with TRBJ1-3; D is ambiguous. The germline V gene has CDR1 WNHNN and CDR2 SYGVQD (reference sequence). The CDR3 runs 13 residues. V shed 4 bases and J shed 1 base, with 5 bases lying between them. The CDR3 bases are TGCGCCAGCAGTGGGGGTTCTGGAAACACCATATATTTT. The encoded protein is CASSGGSGNTIYF.

This clone was observed a few times. The CDR3 protein is CASRRSSYHYEQYV. CDR3 in DNA: TGTGCCAGCAGACGCTCAAGTTATCACTACGAGCAGTACGTC. The rearrangement uses TRBV28 and TRBJ2-7; D gene ambiguous. Germline CDR1 and CDR2: MDHEN and SYDVKM. V lost 6 bases and J lost 3, with 15 bases in between. The CDR3 length is 14 residues.

The chain employs TRBV5-1 and TRBJ2-5, with 7 bases lining up with TRBD1. CDR3 length: 21 amino acids. Germline V gene sequence: CDR1 SGHRS, CDR2 YFSETQ. V shed 1 base, J shed 3 bases, and the junction held 24 bases outside the gene matches. CDR3 in amino acids: CASSLRGPGASSPSQEETQYF. In DNA, the CDR3 is TGCGCCAGCAGCTTGAGGGGGCCGGGTGCCTCCTCCCCTTCGCAGGAAGAGACCCAGTACTTC.

This clone has more than one count but fewer than ten. CDR3 residues: CASSLQTSGISYNEQFF. The CDR3 nucleotides are TGCGCCAGCAGCCTTCAAACTAGCGGAATCTCCTACAATGAGCAGTTCTTC. The chain carries TRBV5-1 and TRBJ2-1; 8 nucleotides agree with TRBD2. Looked up from germline, CDR1 is SGHRS and CDR2 is YFSETQ. The CDR3 sequence is 17 residues long. Unmatched junction bases numbered 9, after V lost 4 bases and J lost 0 bases.

The table lists this clone with a few counts. The chain employs TRBV9 and TRBJ2-7, with D uncertain. Trimming left V 4 bases short and J 6 bases short, with 17 bases between. This CDR3 has 14 residues. Germline V gene data show CDR1 as SGDLS and CDR2 as YYNGEE. The chain's CDR3 is CASSQGPSRGEQYF. The DNA for the CDR3 is TGTGCCAGCAGCCAAGGACCCTCGCGTGGCGAGCAGTACTTC.

V and J are TRBV19 and TRBJ2-7; D possibly matches TRBD1 or TRBD2 (5 bases each). V was trimmed by 4 bases and J by 2 bases, leaving 9 bases between them. Germline assignment: CDR1 LNHDA and CDR2 SQIVND (reference sequence). The CDR3 loop spans 13 amino acids. CDR3 in DNA: TGTGCCAGTAGTAGAGGGACCCCCTACGAGCAGTACTTC. It specifies CASSRGTPYEQYF. Complete variable domain (other parts from reference TRBV19 and TRBJ2-7): DGGITQSPKYLFRKEGQNVTLSCEQNLNHDAMYWYRQDPGQGLRLIYYSQIVNDFQKGDIAEGYSVSREKKESFPLTVTSAQKNPTAFYLCASSRGTPYEQYFGPGTRLTVT.

The chain recombines TRBV6-6 with TRBJ2-2; D remains unclear. Germline V CDR1 and CDR2: MNHNY, SVGAGI (reference sequence). With 7 bases removed from V and 4 bases from J, the gap between germline ends came to 10 bases. CDR3 length equals 13 residues. The CDR3 loop reads CASKASPTGELFF. The CDR3 nucleotides are TGTGCCAGCAAAGCCAGCCCCACCGGGGAGCTGTTTTTT.

This clone was observed many times. J is TRBJ1-4 and V is TRBV19; weak D call: TRBD1 (5 bases). The ends were cut back, 8 bases at V and 1 base at J, with 14 bases in the middle. The CDR3 consists of 15 residues. CDR1 is LNHDA and CDR2 is SQIVND in the germline V gene (reference sequence). CDR3 DNA sequence: TGTGCCAGTCTCAAGACCCAGGGAACTAATGAAAAACTGTTTTTT. It yields the protein CASLKTQGTNEKLFF.

A few counts support this clone. The V and J genes are TRBV2 and TRBJ2-7; 11 nucleotides match TRBD1. The CDR3 loop spans 15 amino acids. Germline V gene data show CDR1 as SNHLY and CDR2 as FYNNEI. V trimming: 4 bases; J trimming: 3 bases; junction bases outside the gene matches: 5. The CDR3 spells CASSGGTGGIYEQYF. For the CDR3, the DNA is TGTGCCAGCAGTGGTGGGACAGGGGGGATCTACGAGCAGTACTTC.

This clone appeared a few times. The chain couples TRBV2 to TRBJ1-6, with 11 bases matching TRBD1. V trimming: 4 bases; J trimming: 8 bases; junction bases outside the gene matches: 7. The CDR3 is made up of 16 amino acids. CDR1 and CDR2 (germline): SNHLY, FYNNEI. DNA of the CDR3: TGTGCCAGCAGTGCCTTGGACAGGGGGCTTGATTCACCCCTCCACTTT. Protein: CASSALDRGLDSPLHF.

This clone was recorded many times. This chain connects TRBV2 to TRBJ1-2; D is uncertain. CDR1 SNHLY and CDR2 FYNNEI come from the germline V gene. V dropped 3 bases and J dropped 7 bases, with 9 bases sitting between them. The CDR3 has 12 residues. CDR3 sequence (DNA): TGTGCCAGCAGTGACCGTCCGGGTGGCTACACCTTC. Amino acids: CASSDRPGGYTF. The full variable domain, in which reference TRBV2 and TRBJ1-2 provide the parts outside the CDR3, is EPEVTQTPSHQVTQMGQEVILRCVPISNHLYFYWYRQILGQKVEFLVSFYNNEISEKSEIFDDQFSVERPDGSNFTLKIRSTKLEDSAMYFCASSDRPGGYTFGSGTRLTVV.

This clone came up many times. The DNA of the CDR3 is TGTGCCAGCAGCCTTGGCCAAGGACCACCCCTCCACTTT. The encoded protein is CASSLGQGPPLHF. The rearrangement joins TRBV7-9 to TRBJ1-6; D gene uncertain. This CDR3 has 13 residues. Germline assignment: CDR1 SEHNR and CDR2 FQNEAQ (reference sequence). Trimming cost V 5 bases and J 11 bases, with 13 bases left between them.

The V gene is TRBV28, the J gene TRBJ2-5, with 10 bases identical to TRBD2. V dropped 8 bases and J dropped 6; count of bases not matched to a gene: 24. CDR3 length: 19 amino acids. Germline CDR1 MDHEN, CDR2 SYDVKM. This CDR3 reads CASSYLGGTGTSVGKTQYF. The CDR3 nucleotides read TGTGCCAGCTCCTACTTGGGGGGTACCGGGACTAGCGTCGGGAAGACCCAGTACTTC.

This chain connects TRBV2 to TRBJ1-2, with 7 bases aligning to TRBD1. J was trimmed by 7 bases and V by 7 bases; bases with no gene match: 3. The CDR3 spans 11 residues. Looked up from germline, CDR1 is SNHLY and CDR2 is FYNNEI. In nucleotides, the CDR3 is TGTGCCAGCACCAGACAGGGTGGCTACACCTTC. This encodes CASTRQGGYTF.

The V gene is TRBV10-3, the J gene TRBJ2-3, with a weak D call TRBD1 (6 bases). The CDR3 is 14 amino acids. The V end lost 10 bases, the J end lost 4 bases, and 18 bases lay between the germline ends. Per the germline V gene, CDR1 is ENHRY and CDR2 is SYGVKD. CDR3 loop: CATTTGIPADTQYF. CDR3 in DNA: TGTGCCACCACCACAGGGATCCCAGCAGATACGCAGTATTTT.

The V gene is TRBV27, the J gene TRBJ1-1; D is uncertain. This CDR3 region has 13 residues. Trimming removed 7 bases at V and 0 bases at J, with 9 bases between. Looked up from germline, CDR1 is MNHEY and CDR2 is SMNVEV (reference sequence). The DNA for the CDR3 is TGTGCCAGCACTCCGGACGTGAACACTGAAGCTTTCTTT. Its translation is CASTPDVNTEAFF.

The chain links TRBV28 to TRBJ2-3; D is undetermined. Trimming removed 2 bases at V and 6 bases at J, with 12 bases between. The germline V gene encodes CDR1 MDHEN and CDR2 SYDVKM. The CDR3 totals 14 residues. CDR3 region: CASSLPLVGDTQYF. As DNA, the CDR3 is TGTGCCAGCAGTTTACCCCTAGTAGGGGATACGCAGTATTTT.